The 4 T cell receptor beta chains below all came from one sample that was sequenced in a study of T cells in Graves' hyperthyroidism and ophthalmopathy. RNA transcripts provided the source from which TCR beta CDR3 regions were amplified. HTBI primers were employed in a first-round RT-PCR of the TCR CDR3. MiXCR, applied by TCRdb to the multiplex PCR reads, yields one record per CDR3 protein. In the table there are 350,000 or so distinct CDR3 sequences, 18% of which are singletons. The sample consisted of blood. Source of these receptors: a woman between 35 and 50 years old with Graves' ophthalmopathy.

In its sample, this clonotype was seen many times. V and J are TRBV5-1 and TRBJ1-1; perhaps TRBD1 as D (6 bases). The CDR3 is 14 amino acids. Germline V gene data show CDR1 as SGHRS and CDR2 as YFSETQ. V was trimmed by 4 bases and J by 5 bases, leaving 15 bases between them. The CDR3 protein is CASSATGSRTEAFF. CDR3 nucleotide sequence: TGCGCCAGCAGCGCTACAGGGAGTAGGACTGAAGCTTTCTTT. Full variable domain (rest looked up from reference TRBV5-1 and TRBJ1-1): KAGVTQTPRYLIKTRGQQVTLSCSPISGHRSVSWYQQTPGQGLQFLFEYFSETQRNKGNFPGRFSGRQFSNSRSEMNVSTLELGDSALYLCASSATGSRTEAFFGQGTRLTVV.

This clonotype came up many times. The chain employs TRBV20-1 and TRBJ2-7, with TRBD1 identical over 7 bases. There are 14 residues in the CDR3. The J segment lost 1 base and the V segment lost 3 bases, leaving 6 bases of the junction unmatched. Germline CDR1 is DFQATT and CDR2 is SNEGSKA (reference sequence). The CDR3 nucleotides read TGCAGTGCTAGGACGGAGACAGGGTCCTACGAGCAGTACTTC. Translation: CSARTETGSYEQYF.

V gene TRBV5-8 combines with J gene TRBJ2-7, with 9 bases aligning to TRBD1. This CDR3 is built from 15 residues. Germline V gene sequence: CDR1 SGHTS, CDR2 YDEGEE. V was clipped by 3 bases and J by 5 bases; unmatched bases: 9. The CDR3 coding sequence is TGTGCCAGCAGCTCTATGGGACAGGGCCCAAACGAGCAGTACTTC. Translated, it gives CASSSMGQGPNEQYF.

This clonotype was seen repeatedly, ten times or more. The gene calls are TRBV29-1 and TRBJ1-1; D possibly corresponds to TRBD1 (6 bases). V lost 6 bases and J lost 3, with 17 bases in between. Germline CDR1 reads SQVTM; CDR2 reads ANQGSEA. This CDR3 has 14 amino acids. The CDR3 DNA reads as TGCAGCGTGGGAGGGTACGGGGGCGACACTGAAGCTTTCTTT. Protein: CSVGGYGGDTEAFF.